This record covers a single TCR beta chain. Its antigen has not been determined. No qualities accompany the bases; no much larger clone lies one base away. Taken with the paper, the label for time point translates to: naive CD8 control sorted from an acute-time-point sample. Enrolled in the Montreal Hepatitis C Cohort (HEPCO) in Canada, the donors were people who inject drugs, and these donors were followed every 3 months. Acute primary HCV infection was defined as a positive HCV RNA or antibody test after a negative test within the previous 24 weeks. Antibodies against CD3, CD8 and CD45RO were used for surface staining, and dead cells were excluded with an aqua fixable dye. Roughly 6 subjects who developed chronic infection, defined as HCV RNA positivity at 24 weeks, were also included in the cohort. Once thawed from cryostorage, peripheral blood mononuclear cells underwent negative selection via the MACS CD8+ T cell Isolation Kit to obtain CD8+ T cells. A BD FACSAria II cell sorter was used to sort the cells.

This specimen comes from a study of CD8 T cells in acute hepatitis C reinfection (TCRdb year 2021). Regarding the research as a whole: The study profiled the TCRbeta repertoire of CD8+ T cells specific for the HCV NS3-1073 epitope during acute infection and after viral clearance. A handful of spontaneous resolvers provided paired acute and follow-up samples. The paper's findings and limits, for the study overall: Because bulk sequencing covered only the TCRbeta chain, the alphabeta pairing of public clonotypes could not be determined. TRBV04 and TRBV06 gene families were preferentially used in all groups, and this usage was not explained by overrepresentation in the naive pool. It was rare for CDR3 sequences to be shared with other epitopes, and exact matching may have been limited by differing sequencing approaches. Regardless of outcome, fewer than 15 public clonotypes were found, and one public clonotype used V04-02/J02-02. NS3-1073 specific repertoires were highly diverse, with no significant diversity differences between acute resolver, follow-up resolver and acute chronic samples. Follow-up repertoires were not available for chronically infected subjects, because NS3-1073 specific cells were too rare to be sorted.

Genomic DNA was extracted from FACS-sorted cells, and TCRbeta chain sequencing was performed through the commercial immunoSEQ service. The source study handled its data this way. The repertoire data were analyzed using ImmunoSEQ Analyzer software v3.0 and R v3.5.1. Sequences containing stop codons or out-of-frame rearrangements were removed, so only productive rearrangements were analyzed. Simpson diversity, Shannon entropy, CDR3 length and nucleotide addition metrics were obtained from the sequencing provider. Based on frequency, clonotypes were placed into dominant, sub-dominant, low or lowest abundance groups, and clonotypes under 0.1% were left out of most analyses. A CDR3 amino acid clonotype was called public if the clonotype appeared in at least two subjects at a cumulative frequency of at least 0.5%. Not all clones reach the TCRdb copy of this immuneACCESS table, which keeps in-frame sequences only. Checked studies attribute under half of the gap to unresolved V genes and leave the rest unexplained. Clonal size and the V and J genes are those of that table, whereas D and trimming came from the DNA. Present in this sample are some 40,000 clones, about 87% of which were seen just once. In total, the top ten clones hold roughly 0.46% of the sample.

In the germline V gene (reference sequence), CDR1 corresponds to MNHEY and CDR2 to SMNVEV. The germline ends are 17 bases apart after V is trimmed by 7 bases and J by 1 base. The CDR3 runs 16 residues from the cysteine to the phenylalanine. Only the CDR3 DNA is retained, 48 bases long and in frame from the first base. Sequences were obtained from naive CD8+ T cells from PBMCs. Taken with the paper, the label for cell subset or site translates to: sorted total naive CD45RO-negative CD8+ T cells. The sequence was obtained from a man in his thirties or forties with chronic hepatitis C. The rearrangement combines TRBV27 with TRBJ2-1; confidence is insufficient to name the D gene. The DNA sequence reads TGTGCCAGCAAGAGTCCCCGGGCAGGATCCTACAATGAGCAGTTCTTC. Protein translation: CASKSPRAGSYNEQFF.